The T cell receptor (beta chain) under discussion was sequenced for a study of blood T cell repertoires in COVID-19 (dated by TCRdb to about 2020). About the full investigation: The collaborator samples originated in the United States, Italy and Spain and spanned the acute and convalescent phases of COVID-19. Subjects who had been exposed to COVID-19, were actively infected with it, or had recovered from it provided the deeply sampled blood TCRbeta repertoires that made up the dataset. The material from the prospective study consisted of cDNA or gDNA derived from T cells, B-cell-depleted T cells, or PBMCs. HLA class I and class II types, where available, came from metadata supplied by the sample provider rather than from assay-based typing. A de-identified subject ID, COVID-19 status, age in years and sex were almost always included in the sample metadata. The repertoires were released in a freely available public database meant as a resource for research on the immune response to SARS-CoV-2. Samples came from the ongoing ImmuneRACE study (first 160 participants) plus 1,254 subjects from 6 global collaborators. Summary of the overall study and its limitations: Clinical and demographic metadata were provided uncurated, with the amount varying by source and participant.

Including the terminal cysteine and phenylalanine, the CDR3 comprises 14 residues. The only DNA kept is the CDR3, 42 bases in frame from the first base. CDR1 and CDR2 are drawn from the germline V gene: SNHLY, FYNNEI. Relative to germline, V is missing 8 bases and J is missing 4 bases, with 10 bases of the junction outside any gene match. TCRbeta CDR3 regions were amplified from genomic DNA using the immunoSEQ Assay, a bias-controlled multiplex PCR. In the authors' own workflow: Nucleated cell counts per sample were estimated from amplification of reference gene primers within the assay. To quantify the absolute abundance of each unique TCRbeta CDR3 rearrangement, sequence reads were collapsed and filtered. For each sample, productive Simpson clonality was calculated as the square root of Simpson's diversity index across productive rearrangements. The source is immuneACCESS, and TCRdb retained only in-frame sequences with V and J called. Part of the clones is not carried over; for the studies checked, unresolved V genes explain less than half of this, and the remainder is unexplained. The V and J calls and clone size are taken from that table; D and trimming were inferred from the DNA. The sample records 150,000 to 200,000 clones, roughly four fifths of which are singletons. The ten largest clones represent around 7.3% of the sample.

As for this clone: Its antigen is currently not known. No base qualities exist here, and no much larger clone lies one base off it.

One collaborating source in Seattle enrolled patients while the patients were actively infected and followed the patients over time throughout the course of disease. Whole blood was collected in K2EDTA tubes by collaborating institutions according to the institutions' own protocols. For TCRbeta analysis, collaborators shipped samples in one of three forms: frozen whole blood, isolated PBMCs, or DNA extracted from either of those sample types. The TCR originated in an older woman with COVID-19, enrolled during active disease. Recombination linked TRBV2 to TRBJ1-1, and 7 junctional nucleotides match TRBD1. The sample consisted of peripheral blood. The sequence in DNA is TGTGCCAGCTCAGGGGGTCGATTGAGCACTGAAGCTTTCTTT. Protein translation: CASSGGRLSTEAFF.